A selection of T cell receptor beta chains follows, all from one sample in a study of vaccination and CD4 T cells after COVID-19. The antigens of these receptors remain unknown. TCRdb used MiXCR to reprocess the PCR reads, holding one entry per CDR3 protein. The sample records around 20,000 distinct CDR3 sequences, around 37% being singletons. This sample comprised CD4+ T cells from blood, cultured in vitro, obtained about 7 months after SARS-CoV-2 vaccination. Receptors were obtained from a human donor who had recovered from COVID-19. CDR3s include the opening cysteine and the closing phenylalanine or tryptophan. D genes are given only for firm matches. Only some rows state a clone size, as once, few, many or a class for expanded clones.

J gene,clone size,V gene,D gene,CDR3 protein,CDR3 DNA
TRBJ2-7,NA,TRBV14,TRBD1,CASSSQGYEQYF,TGTGCCAGCAGCTCACAGGGGTACGAGCAGTACTTC
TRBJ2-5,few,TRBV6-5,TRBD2,CASSYSSGLAGGDETQYF,TGTGCCAGCAGTTACAGTTCAGGACTAGCGGGAGGGGATGAGACCCAGTACTTC
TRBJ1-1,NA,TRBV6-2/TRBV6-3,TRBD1,CATGTGGTEAFF,TGTGCCACTGGGACAGGGGGCACTGAAGCTTTCTTT
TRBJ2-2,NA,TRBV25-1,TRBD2,CASSELTSGATGELFF,TGTGCCAGCAGTGAATTAACTAGCGGGGCCACCGGGGAGCTGTTTTTT
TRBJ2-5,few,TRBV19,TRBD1,CASSLRTGGETQYF,TGTGCCAGTAGTCTACGGACAGGGGGAGAGACCCAGTACTTC
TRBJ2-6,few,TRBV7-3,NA,CASSLGTGSHVLTF,TGTGCCAGCAGCTTAGGTACAGGGTCTCACGTCCTGACTTTC
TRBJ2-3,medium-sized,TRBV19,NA,CASRAGVTDTQYF,TGTGCCAGTAGGGCAGGGGTCACAGATACGCAGTATTTT
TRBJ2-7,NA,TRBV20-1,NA,CSARRPFLGLIYEQYF,TGCAGTGCTAGACGACCTTTTCTAGGACTGATCTACGAGCAGTACTTC
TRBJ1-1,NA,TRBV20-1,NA,CSARVGRNTEAFF,TGCAGTGCTAGAGTGGGGCGGAACACTGAAGCTTTCTTT
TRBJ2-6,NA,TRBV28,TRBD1,CASSSPGQPISGANVLTF,TGTGCCAGCAGCTCCCCGGGACAGCCCATCTCTGGGGCCAACGTCCTGACTTTC
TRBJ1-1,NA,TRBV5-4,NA,CASSPLQGARHTEAFF,TGTGCCAGCAGCCCCCTACAGGGCGCACGCCACACTGAAGCTTTCTTT
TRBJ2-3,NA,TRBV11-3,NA,CASSPGGSTDTQYF,TGTGCCAGCAGCCCCGGGGGTAGCACAGATACGCAGTATTTT
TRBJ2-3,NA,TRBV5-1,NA,CASSWTDRSTDTQYF,TGCGCCAGCAGCTGGACCGACAGGAGCACAGATACGCAGTATTTT
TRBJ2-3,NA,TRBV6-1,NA,CASSEASPTDTQYF,TGTGCCAGCAGTGAAGCTAGCCCCACAGATACGCAGTATTTT
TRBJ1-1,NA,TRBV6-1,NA,CASTGDGLEAFF,TGTGCCAGCACCGGGGACGGCCTTGAAGCTTTCTTT
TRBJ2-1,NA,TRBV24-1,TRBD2,CATSDRTSGRREQFF,TGTGCCACCAGTGATAGGACTAGCGGGAGGAGGGAGCAGTTCTTC
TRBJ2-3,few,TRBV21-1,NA,CASSKALGASTDTQYF,TGTGCCAGCAGCAAAGCGCTGGGGGCCTCCACAGATACGCAGTATTTT
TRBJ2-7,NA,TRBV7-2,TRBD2,CASSYRLARSYEQYF,TGTGCCAGCAGCTATAGACTAGCGAGATCCTACGAGCAGTACTTC
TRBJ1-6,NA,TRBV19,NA,CASSMRWGHLNSPLHF,TGTGCCAGTAGTATGAGGTGGGGACACCTAAATTCACCCCTCCACTTT
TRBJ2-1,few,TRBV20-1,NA,CSARGGQVPYNEQFF,TGCAGTGCTAGAGGGGGCCAGGTCCCCTACAATGAGCAGTTCTTC
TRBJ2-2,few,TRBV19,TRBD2,CASRETSGSNVGELFF,TGTGCCAGTAGGGAGACTAGCGGGAGTAACGTCGGGGAGCTGTTTTTT
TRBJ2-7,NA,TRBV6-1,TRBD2,CASSRSGTVGYEQYF,TGTGCCAGCAGTCGTAGCGGGACCGTGGGGTACGAGCAGTACTTC
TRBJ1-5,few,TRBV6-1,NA,CANEDGRNQPQHF,TGTGCCAACGAGGACGGACGCAATCAGCCCCAGCATTTT
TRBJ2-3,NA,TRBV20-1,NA,CSARPGTSVSDTQYF,TGCAGTGCACGCCCCGGGACTTCAGTCTCAGATACGCAGTATTTT
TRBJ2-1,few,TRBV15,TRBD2,CATVSGGSYNEQFF,TGTGCCACCGTTAGCGGGGGCTCCTACAATGAGCAGTTCTTC
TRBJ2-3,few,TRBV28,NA,CASSLQGNTDTQYF,TGTGCCAGCAGTTTGCAGGGGAACACAGATACGCAGTATTTT
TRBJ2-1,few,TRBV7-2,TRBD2,CASSLPGTSGGGNEQFF,TGTGCCAGCAGCCTTCCCGGGACTAGCGGGGGGGGCAATGAGCAGTTCTTC
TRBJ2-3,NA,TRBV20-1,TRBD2,CSARGTSTTDTQYF,TGCAGTGCCAGGGGGACTAGCACCACAGATACGCAGTATTTT
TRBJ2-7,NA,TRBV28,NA,CASSTGAGKGGYEQYF,TGTGCCAGCAGTACCGGGGCAGGGAAAGGAGGCTACGAGCAGTACTTC
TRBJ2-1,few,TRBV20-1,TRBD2,CSALGTSGSGEQFF,TGCAGTGCTCTGGGGACTAGCGGGAGTGGTGAGCAGTTCTTC
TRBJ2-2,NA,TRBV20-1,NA,CSARRFTGELFF,TGCAGTGCTAGGCGGTTCACCGGGGAGCTGTTTTTT
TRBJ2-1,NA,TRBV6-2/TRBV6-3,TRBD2,CASGTSGSLAEQFF,TGTGCCAGCGGGACTAGCGGGAGCCTCGCTGAGCAGTTCTTC
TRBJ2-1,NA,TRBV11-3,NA,CASSLEQGSSYNEQFF,TGTGCCAGCAGCTTAGAGCAGGGTTCCTCCTACAATGAGCAGTTCTTC
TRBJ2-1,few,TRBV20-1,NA,CSAIEWLASSYNEQFF,TGCAGTGCTATAGAGTGGCTAGCGAGTTCCTACAATGAGCAGTTCTTC
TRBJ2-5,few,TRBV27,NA,CASSPVGETQYF,TGTGCCAGCAGTCCCGTCGGAGAGACCCAGTACTTC
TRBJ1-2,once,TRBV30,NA,CAWSSLGATLDGYTF,TGTGCCTGGAGTTCTTTGGGGGCTACTCTTGATGGCTACACCTTC
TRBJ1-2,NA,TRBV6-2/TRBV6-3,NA,CSRRGEANYGYTF,TGTTCCCGAAGGGGGGAAGCTAACTATGGCTACACCTTC